This entry lists 23 T cell receptor beta chains sequenced from one sample in a study of molecular identifiers for immune sequencing clone quantification. TCRdb reanalysed the PCR reads using MiXCR and keeps one entry per CDR3 protein. The table shows approximately 680,000 distinct CDR3 sequences, with around 25% occurring only once. The specimen was naive CD8+ T cells from blood, with Jurkat cell RNA spiked in. The subset was: FACS-sorted CD8+CD4-CCR7+CD45RA+ naive T cells. The receptors derive from a human donor in good health. Some libraries in this study had Jurkat cell RNA spiked in.

This clonotype was detected only a few times. The rearrangement joins TRBV7-3 to TRBJ2-1; 7 bases line up with TRBD2. Trimming removed 1 base from V and 0 bases from J; junction bases left unmatched: 6. The germline V gene has CDR1 SGHTA and CDR2 FQGTGA. CDR3 length: 17 residues. CDR3 coding DNA: TGTGCCAGCAGCTTAATCACGGGGGGAAGCTCCTACAATGAGCAGTTCTTC. It yields the protein CASSLITGGSSYNEQFF. Variable domain in full (rest from reference TRBV7-3 and TRBJ2-1): GAGVSQTPSNKVTEKGKYVELRCDPISGHTALYWYRQSLGQGPEFLIYFQGTGAADDSGLPNDRFFAVRPEGSVSTLKIQRTERGDSAVYLCASSLITGGSSYNEQFFGPGTRLTVL.

As to this clonotype: At one end, the junction sequence differs from germline, possibly due to a read error. The chain employs TRBV4-1 and TRBJ2-5; D unclear. CDR1 is MGHRA, CDR2 YSYEKL, per germline. The CDR3 runs to 13 residues. CDR3 loop: CASRQVYQAPQYF. The CDR3 DNA follows: TGCGCCAGCCGCCAAGTGTACCAAGCGCCCCAGTACTTC.

The chain recombines TRBV6-2 or TRBV6-3 with TRBJ1-1; D unclear. The germline CDR1 and CDR2 sequences are MNHEY and SVGEGT. The CDR3 is made up of 15 amino acids. The V gene lost 2 bases and the J gene lost 1 base, with 11 bases spanning the gap. CDR3 DNA sequence: TGTGCCAGCAGTTACAATCCCACAGCGAACACTGAAGCTTTCTTT. Translation gives CASSYNPTANTEAFF.

Regarding this clonotype: Being one base from a much bigger clone, this may be a read error. As the CDR3 is not closed by the conserved phenylalanine or tryptophan, this likely results from a read error. Here the CDR3 DNA reads TGTGCCAGCAGCTCAGCCGGGACAGCGGGTCAGCCCCAGCATTTA. It encodes CASSSAGTAGQPQHL. The chain joins TRBV7-3 to TRBJ1-5, with TRBD1 matching 7 bases. V was clipped by 4 bases and J by 6 bases; unmatched bases: 9. The CDR3 is made up of 15 amino acids. Germline V gives CDR1 SGHTA, CDR2 FQGTGA.

V usage is TRBV7-9 and J usage is TRBJ2-2; D is perhaps TRBD1 (5 bases). Looked up from germline, CDR1 is SEHNR and CDR2 is FQNEAQ (reference sequence). The V end lost 5 bases, the J end lost 5 bases, and 12 bases lay between the germline ends. This CDR3 is built from 14 residues. CDR3 sequence (DNA): TGTGCCAGCAGCCCTGCCTGGACAACCGGGGAGCTGTTTTTT. Amino acid sequence: CASSPAWTTGELFF.

In its sample, this clonotype was seen many times. This chain uses TRBV7-2 with TRBJ1-4, with TRBD1 as a possible D gene (5 bases). The CDR3 sequence is 18 residues long. Germline loops: CDR1 SGHTA, CDR2 FQGNSA. V shed 3 bases and J shed 0 bases, with 17 bases lying between them. The CDR3 loop reads CASSFRRGVGTTNEKLFF. The CDR3 nucleotides read TGTGCCAGCAGCTTCCGGCGGGGGGTAGGCACAACTAATGAAAAACTGTTTTTT.

Note on this clonotype: The junction and the germline gene differ at one end; a read error may be behind it. The CDR3 is CAWSRAFNYEQCF. DNA of the CDR3: TGTGCCTGGAGCAGAGCTTTTAACTACGAGCAGTGCTTC. J is TRBJ2-7 and V is TRBV30; no clear D. The germline CDR1 and CDR2 sequences are GTSNPN and SVGIG (reference sequence). CDR3 length: 13 residues.

Concerning this clonotype itself: This may stem from a read error, because a much larger clone lies one nucleotide away. The chain carries TRBV5-8 and TRBJ2-7; 7 bases are a match to TRBD2. Germline loops: CDR1 SGHTS, CDR2 YDEGEE. V was pared by 3 bases and J by 5 bases, with 11 bases of the junction left unmatched. CDR3 length equals 15 residues. The chain's CDR3 is CASSWGTRGSHEQYF. DNA for the CDR3: TGTGCCAGCAGCTGGGGGACTCGCGGGAGTCACGAGCAGTACTTC.

The J gene is TRBJ2-1, the V gene TRBV20-1, with 12 bases fitting TRBD2. Germline V gene lookup returns CDR1 DFQATT and CDR2 SNEGSKA (reference sequence). With V trimmed by 3 bases and J by 5 bases, 5 bases remained unmatched. The CDR3 runs to 15 residues. CDR3 sequence reads: CSASLLAGGDNEQFF. DNA of the CDR3: TGCAGTGCTAGTTTGCTAGCGGGAGGGGACAATGAGCAGTTCTTC.

In its sample, this clonotype was seen many times. The chain recombines TRBV6-2 or TRBV6-3 with TRBJ2-7; a weak D match, TRBD2 (6 bases). Trimming cost V 10 bases and J 0 bases, with 7 bases left between them. Germline V gives CDR1 MNHEY, CDR2 SVGEGT. This CDR3 region has 11 residues. The DNA of the CDR3 is TGTGCCACGGGGGTCTCCTACGAGCAGTACTTC. Its protein is CATGVSYEQYF.

There are a few counts of this clonotype. The chain joins TRBV4-2 to TRBJ2-7; D may be TRBD1 (6 bases). V lost 1 base, J lost 2 bases, and 12 bases lay in between. The CDR3 is made up of 15 amino acids. Germline-derived CDR1 and CDR2 are LGHNA and YNFKEQ. CDR3 residues: CASSQGQGRAYEQYF. CDR3 nucleotides: TGTGCCAGCAGCCAAGGCCAGGGGAGAGCCTACGAGCAGTACTTC.

This clonotype turned up a few times. V usage is TRBV9 and J usage is TRBJ2-7; 10 nucleotides match TRBD2. The trim removed 1 base at V and 6 bases at J, leaving 4 bases unmatched. Germline values: CDR1 SGDLS, CDR2 YYNGEE. The CDR3 runs to 14 residues. CDR3 amino acids: CASSVTSGVSEQYF. For the CDR3, the DNA is TGTGCCAGCAGCGTAACTAGCGGGGTTAGCGAGCAGTACTTC.

Many counts were recorded for this clonotype. The chain joins TRBV20-1 to TRBJ2-7, with a weak D call TRBD1 (5 bases). V lost 1 base to trimming and J lost 0 bases, with 10 bases between them. This CDR3 is built from 14 residues. Germline lookup yields CDR1 DFQATT and CDR2 SNEGSKA (reference sequence). Here the CDR3 reads CSARAEDSSYEQYF. CDR3 nucleotides: TGCAGTGCTAGAGCTGAAGACAGCTCCTACGAGCAGTACTTC.

Worth noting for this clonotype: This may arise from a read error, as a much more abundant clone is one base away. The chain joins TRBV7-9 to TRBJ1-1, with a weak D call TRBD1 (6 bases). The CDR3 has 16 residues. Germline CDR1 is SEHNR and CDR2 is FQNEAQ (reference sequence). This CDR3 reads CASGLVGGPDWTEAFF. CDR3 sequence (DNA): TGTGCCAGCGGCTTAGTCGGGGGGCCGGATTGGACTGAAGCTTTCTTT. Filled out from reference TRBV7-9 and TRBJ1-1, the complete variable domain reads DTGVSQNPRHKITKRGQNVTFRCDPISEHNRLYWYRQTLGQGPEFLTYFQNEAQLEKSRLLSDRFSAERPKGSFSTLEIQRTEQGDSAMYLCASGLVGGPDWTEAFFGQGTRLTVV.

The chain recombines TRBV4-3 with TRBJ1-6; maybe TRBD1 (5 bases). The germline gives CDR1 LGHNA, CDR2 YSLEER. This CDR3 has 18 amino acids. V dropped 3 bases and J dropped 6 bases, with 21 bases sitting between them. The CDR3 sequence is CASSQDRTGLWGNSPLHF. Written as DNA, the CDR3 is TGCGCCAGCAGCCAGGACCGAACAGGACTTTGGGGTAATTCACCCCTCCACTTT.

This clonotype was observed a few times. The chain combines TRBV5-1 with TRBJ2-3; no clear D. The V gene lost 4 bases and the J gene lost 0 bases, with 9 bases spanning the gap. The CDR3 is 14 residues long. The V gene's germline CDR1 is SGHRS and CDR2 YFSETQ. The CDR3 DNA is TGCGCCAGCAGCAATATAATTAGCACAGATACGCAGTATTTT. Translating gives CASSNIISTDTQYF. Together with reference TRBV5-1 and TRBJ2-3, the CDR3 gives the full variable domain: KAGVTQTPRYLIKTRGQQVTLSCSPISGHRSVSWYQQTPGQGLQFLFEYFSETQRNKGNFPGRFSGRQFSNSRSEMNVSTLELGDSALYLCASSNIISTDTQYFGPGTRLTVL.

As concerns this clonotype: This may arise from a read error, as a much more abundant clone is one base away. The chain links TRBV20-1 to TRBJ2-7; TRBD1 might be the D (6 bases). Looked up from germline, CDR1 is DFQATT and CDR2 is SNEGSKA (reference sequence). Deletions cut 6 bases from V and 0 bases from J, with 18 bases between. The CDR3 is made up of 15 amino acids. CDR3 region: CSARSTRTASYEQYF. The CDR3 nucleotides read TGCAGTGCCCGAAGCACCAGGACAGCCTCCTACGAGCAGTACTTC.

This sequence joins TRBV24-1 and TRBJ2-7; D ambiguous. CDR1 is KGHDR and CDR2 is SFDVKD in the germline V gene. The CDR3 is 13 amino acids. The V gene lost 9 bases and the J gene lost 2 bases, with 13 bases spanning the gap. CDR3 DNA: TGTGCCACCGCAGACACCCTGGCCTACGAGCAGTACTTC. Amino acids: CATADTLAYEQYF.

This clonotype was observed many times. The V gene is TRBV12-3 or TRBV12-4, the J gene TRBJ2-3, with 10 bases aligning to TRBD2. J was trimmed by 0 bases and V by 6 bases; bases with no gene match: 3. The CDR3 has 15 amino acids. The CDR3 loop reads CASRSTSGSTDTQYF. The CDR3 DNA is TGTGCCAGCAGATCGACTAGCGGGAGCACAGATACGCAGTATTTT.

The chain joins TRBV5-1 to TRBJ1-2; D is unresolved. The CDR3 totals 11 residues. V lost 3 bases and J lost 8, with 8 bases in between. Germline CDR1 reads SGHRS; CDR2 reads YFSETQ. CDR3 loop: CASSYDGGYTF. In DNA, the CDR3 is TGCGCCAGCAGCTACGATGGGGGCTACACCTTC.

This clonotype was seen repeatedly, ten times or more. This chain uses TRBV4-2 with TRBJ2-7; TRBD2 might be the D (5 bases). Germline V gives CDR1 LGHNA, CDR2 YNFKEQ. The CDR3 length is 16 residues. Deletions cut 0 bases from V and 0 bases from J, with 12 bases between. Written as DNA, the CDR3 is TGTGCCAGCAGCCAAGAATTCGGACTCGGCTCCTACGAGCAGTACTTC. Translation: CASSQEFGLGSYEQYF.

Concerning this clonotype itself: A much more abundant neighbour one base away suggests this may be a read error. The chain has TRBV5-3 and TRBJ2-7, with 8 bases identical to TRBD2. TRBV5-3 falls under the ORF class, with uncertain function. Losses at the gene ends were 8 bases for V and 2 bases for J; bases not matched to a gene: 15. The CDR3 is 16 amino acids. The chain's CDR3 is CASSPGGQGPTYEQYF. CDR3 bases: TGTGCCAGCAGCCCGGGAGGGCAGGGACCTACCTACGAGCAGTACTTC.

Details on this clonotype: Since no conserved phenylalanine or tryptophan closes the CDR3, a read error is the likely cause. The chain has TRBV28 and TRBJ1-2, with D unclear. This CDR3 comprises 12 residues. Germline V gene sequence: CDR1 MDHEN, CDR2 SYDVKM. Trimming took 3 bases from V and 7 from J, leaving 9 bases between them. CDR3 protein: CASSLPVLGYTC. The CDR3 coding sequence is TGTGCCAGCAGTTTGCCGGTCCTTGGCTACACCTGC.